This T cell receptor beta chain stems from a study of blood T cell repertoires in COVID-19. The overall study: Sites across the United States, Italy and Spain contributed samples from acute and convalescent COVID-19. PBMCs, B-cell-depleted T cells, or T cells provided the cDNA or gDNA that made up the material.

The CDR3 extends over 14 amino acids. Germline lookup yields CDR1 SGHTA and CDR2 FQGNSA. Regarding this clone: At one end the junction does not follow the germline gene, possibly because of a read error.

Per the study methods: Amplifying reference gene primers gave estimates of nucleated cell counts. This table comes from immunoSEQ multiplex PCR, and its TCRdb copy is limited to in-frame clones, with some not included. The V and J calls and the clone size are those of that table, but D and trimming were determined from the DNA. The sample has around 200,000 clones, roughly 84% seen once. The sample taken for sequencing was peripheral blood. The TCR comes from a middle-aged man with active or convalescent COVID-19. The rearrangement uses TRBV7-2 and TRBJ2-7; 10 bases line up with TRBD1. The CDR3 coding sequence is TGTGCCAGCAGCTCCAGACAGGGGGCTTCCGTGTCAATCTTC. Its translation is CASSSRQGASVSIF.